A selection of T cell receptor beta chains follows, all from one sample in a study of primary melanoma T cells and metastatic recurrence. The method was immunoSEQ multiplex PCR; TCRdb's version includes in-frame clones alone and lacks a portion of them. This sample yields under 850 clones, of which approximately 87% are seen a single time; over 15% belongs to the top ten. Material for sequencing was melanoma tumor tissue. These receptors all stem from a human donor with melanoma. Each CDR3 is given with its conserved first and last residue. D genes are given only for firm matches. Not all rows give a size; the values are once, few, many and, for expanded clones, a class.

TRBJ2-5,NA,TRBV6-8,TRBD2,12,CASSYSGGTQYF,TGTGCCAGCAGTTATAGCGGGGGGACCCAGTACTTC
TRBJ2-3,NA,TRBV11-3,NA,15,CASSLARSLGDTQYF,TGTGCCAGCAGCTTGGCCAGGTCTTTGGGAGATACGCAGTATTTT
TRBJ1-1,few,TRBV6-8,NA,12,CASIFSHTEAFF,TGTGCCAGCATATTTAGCCACACTGAAGCTTTCTTT
TRBJ2-1,NA,TRBV30,NA,11,CAWGLQTGQFF,TGTGCCTGGGGCCTTCAGACTGGGCAGTTCTTC
TRBJ2-5,NA,TRBV11-3,NA,14,CASSGPPRGETQYF,TGTGCCAGCAGCGGGCCTCCTAGGGGGGAGACCCAGTACTTC
TRBJ2-7,NA,TRBV11-3,NA,14,CASSLDGGCYEQYF,TGTGCCAGCAGCTTAGACGGGGGCTGCTACGAGCAGTACTTC
TRBJ2-1,few,TRBV6-8,NA,15,CASSNRAAPYNEQFF,TGTGCCAGCAGCAACAGGGCGGCCCCCTACAATGAGCAGTTCTTC
TRBJ1-1,NA,TRBV23-1,NA,13,CASTGPGNTEAFF,TGCGCCTCAACAGGACCTGGGAACACTGAAGCTTTCTTT
TRBJ2-7,few,TRBV18,TRBD1,13,CASSPGTAYEQYF,TGTGCCAGCTCACCCGGGACAGCGTACGAGCAGTACTTC
TRBJ2-5,NA,TRBV6-4,NA,15,CASSYSAQGSETQYF,TGTGCCAGCAGTTACAGTGCACAGGGATCAGAGACCCAGTACTTC
TRBJ2-5,once,TRBV11-3,NA,17,CASSLYRGGWTQETQYF,TGTGCCAGCAGCTTATACCGGGGCGGGTGGACGCAAGAGACCCAGTACTTC
TRBJ2-2,once,TRBV12-5,TRBD1,15,CASGSGGPNTGELFF,TGTGCTAGTGGTTCAGGGGGCCCGAACACCGGGGAGCTGTTTTTT
TRBJ1-1,NA,TRBV23-1,TRBD1,17,CASSQSLTTGPNTEAFF,TGCGCCAGCAGTCAATCCCTTACGACAGGGCCGAACACTGAAGCTTTCTTT
TRBJ1-1,few,TRBV6-8,NA,12,CASGWQLAEAFF,TGTGCCAGCGGTTGGCAGTTGGCAGAAGCTTTCTTT
TRBJ2-1,NA,TRBV19,NA,13,CASTAGAYNEQFF,TGTGCCAGTACGGCGGGGGCGTACAATGAGCAGTTCTTC
TRBJ1-2,NA,TRBV19,NA,13,CASNLYSDYGYTF,TGTGCCAGTAATCTGTACAGTGACTATGGCTACACCTTC
TRBJ2-5,hyperexpanded,TRBV19,NA,14,CASSGAGYQETQYF,TGTGCCAGTAGTGGGGCAGGATACCAAGAGACCCAGTACTTC
TRBJ2-1,NA,TRBV23-1,NA,14,CASTLKGGGDEQFF,TGCGCCAGCACTTTAAAAGGGGGCGGGGATGAGCAGTTCTTC
TRBJ2-1,NA,TRBV6-8,TRBD2,14,CVTIGLAGDNEQFF,TGTGTTACTATCGGGCTAGCGGGGGACAATGAGCAGTTCTTC
TRBJ2-7,NA,TRBV6-8,TRBD1,13,CASIKGQGYEQYF,TGTGCCAGCATAAAGGGACAGGGCTACGAGCAGTACTTC
TRBJ1-3,once,TRBV5-1,NA,17,CASSSYLRGFVGNTIYF,TGCGCCAGCAGCTCCTACCTCCGGGGCTTCGTTGGAAACACCATATATTTT
TRBJ2-2,NA,TRBV19,NA,18,CASSKMGSPHTNTGELFF,TGTGCCAGTAGTAAGATGGGCTCCCCACACACTAACACCGGGGAGCTGTTTTTT
TRBJ1-4,NA,TRBV8-2,NA,13,CASRGAGGGELFF,TGTGCCAGCAGGGGGGCAGGGGGAGGGGAACTGTTTTTT
TRBJ1-2,once,TRBV30,NA,13,CAWTARGGYGYTF,TGTGCCTGGACCGCACGGGGGGGCTATGGCTACACCTTC
TRBJ2-7,NA,TRBV6-8,TRBD1,14,CAIGQGALSYEQYF,TGTGCCATCGGACAGGGGGCTCTCTCCTACGAGCAGTACTTC
TRBJ1-1,NA,TRBV1,NA,17,CTSSQWLPEGLNTEAFF,TGCACCAGCAGCCAGTGGCTTCCTGAGGGGTTGAACACTGAAGCTTTCTTT
TRBJ2-7,NA,TRBV29-1,NA,13,CSVVRGASNEQYF,TGCAGCGTTGTTCGGGGGGCGAGCAATGAGCAGTATTTC
TRBJ1-1,NA,TRBV4-1,NA,15,CASSYGPTGNTEAFF,TGCGCCAGCAGCTACGGACCGACGGGGAACACTGAAGCTTTCTTT
TRBJ1-5,NA,TRBV11-3,TRBD1,14,CASSRDSFNQPQHF,TGTGCCAGCAGCCGGGACAGCTTCAATCAGCCCCAGCATTTT
TRBJ2-7,NA,TRBV19,TRBD1,13,CATGGTGHYEQYF,TGTGCCACTGGGGGGACAGGACACTACGAGCAGTACTTC
TRBJ2-7,NA,TRBV1,NA,15,CASSPQRTSGAAQYF,TGCGCCAGCAGCCCACAGAGAACTAGCGGGGCAGCGCAGTACTTC
TRBJ1-6,NA,TRBV11-3,TRBD1,14,CASSLGQGNSPLHF,TGTGCCAGCAGCTTGGGACAGGGTAATTCACCCCTCCACTTT
TRBJ2-4,NA,TRBV9,NA,12,CASSVPQNIQYF,TGTGCCAGCAGCGTACCGCAAAACATTCAGTACTTC
TRBJ1-1,NA,TRBV10-2,NA,12,CASSESDTEAFF,TGCGCCAGCAGTGAATCGGACACTGAAGCTTTCTTT